The 15 T cell receptor beta chains listed next were all sequenced from one sample in a study of T cell repertoires in cytomegalovirus infection. MiXCR, run by TCRdb on the reads, gives a single entry per CDR3 protein. The top ten clones hold 2.5% to 3% of a sample with more than 650,000 distinct CDR3 sequences, under 40% of them seen once. The specimen sequenced was PBMCs. These receptors were collected from a human donor in good health (CMV status not recorded). Some clones in this sample may be carry-over from other donors' samples.

The chain is built from TRBV15 and TRBJ2-1, with 11 bases aligning to TRBD2. This CDR3 is built from 15 residues. From germline, CDR1 is LNHNV and CDR2 YYDKDF (reference sequence). Trimming took 7 bases from V and 9 from J; bases not matched to a gene: 11. CDR3: CATTNLAGGGSEQFF. The DNA for the CDR3 is TGTGCCACCACCAATCTAGCGGGAGGCGGAAGTGAGCAGTTCTTC.

A few counts support this clonotype. V is TRBV28 and J is TRBJ2-5, with D tentatively TRBD2 (7 bases). The germline V gene encodes CDR1 MDHEN and CDR2 SYDVKM. The V end lost 8 bases, the J end lost 2 bases, and 15 bases lay between the germline ends. The length of the CDR3 is 14 residues. The CDR3 region has the DNA TGTGCCAGCTGGGCCGGGGGGCCGCAAGAGACCCAGTACTTC. Translated, it gives CASWAGGPQETQYF.

This clonotype was seen more than once but under ten times. The CDR3, as DNA: TGTGCCAGTAGGACACCGTTGGGAAGAAGAAATCAGCCCCAGCATTTT. This sequence encodes CASRTPLGRRNQPQHF. V and J are TRBV19 and TRBJ1-5; D gene uncertain. Trimming removed 6 bases at V and 4 bases at J, with 19 bases between. CDR1 is LNHDA and CDR2 is SQIVND in the germline V gene (reference sequence). There are 16 residues in the CDR3.

The chain links TRBV6-1 to TRBJ2-5; 11 positions match TRBD2. Trimming at V came to 2 bases and at J to 9 bases, leaving 8 bases not matched to a gene. CDR1 MNHNS and CDR2 SASEGT come from the germline V gene. The CDR3 runs 15 residues. DNA for the CDR3: TGTGCCAGCAGTGAATTAGCGGGAGGGCTCGATCCCCAGTACTTC. Translating gives CASSELAGGLDPQYF.

This clonotype has only a few counts. The chain uses TRBV7-2 and TRBJ2-6, with D hard to call. This CDR3 spans 16 amino acids. The V and J ends lost 1 base and 0 bases respectively, with 7 bases between them. CDR1 and CDR2 from the germline V gene are SGHTA and FQGNSA. CDR3 protein: CASSLGSFSGANVLTF. The CDR3 nucleotides are TGTGCCAGCAGCTTAGGATCATTCTCTGGGGCCAACGTCCTGACTTTC.

This clonotype came up a few times. The CDR3 DNA is TGTGCCAGCAGCTTTCTCCTCGGGGAAGATACGCAGTATTTT. Protein: CASSFLLGEDTQYF. The chain has TRBV7-2 and TRBJ2-3, with D possibly matching TRBD2 (5 bases). Trimming pared 3 bases from V and 5 bases from J, leaving 12 bases between. Germline V gives CDR1 SGHTA, CDR2 FQGNSA. This CDR3 is 14 amino acids long.

This chain uses TRBV28 with TRBJ1-2; 7 nucleotides match TRBD1. CDR1 and CDR2 (germline): MDHEN, SYDVKM. V lost 6 bases and J lost 7; bases outside the gene matches: 11. The CDR3 spans 14 residues. CDR3 in amino acids: CASSSSTGLLGYTF. CDR3 nucleotides: TGTGCCAGCAGCTCCTCGACAGGGCTACTTGGCTACACCTTC.

CDR3 bases: TGTGCCAGTAGGGATTTTGGCCCGGACACTGAAGCTTTCTTT. Its protein product is CASRDFGPDTEAFF. The J gene is TRBJ1-1, the V gene TRBV19, with unresolved D. Germline CDR1 reads LNHDA; CDR2 reads SQIVND (reference sequence). The germline V and J ends were trimmed by 6 bases and 3 bases, with 14 bases remaining between them. CDR3 length equals 14 residues.

The chain is built from TRBV12-3 or TRBV12-4 and TRBJ2-3; D not certain. CDR3 length: 14 amino acids. The V end lost 3 bases, the J end lost 0 bases, and 7 bases lay between the germline ends. The CDR3 DNA sequence: TGTGCCAGCAGTTTTCCGGATAGCACAGATACGCAGTATTTT. Amino acid sequence: CASSFPDSTDTQYF.

This clonotype was detected many times. The rearrangement joins TRBV12-3 or TRBV12-4 to TRBJ2-1; D possibly matches TRBD1 or TRBD2 (5 bases each). The CDR3 runs to 14 residues. Trimming cost V 3 bases and J 4 bases, with 10 bases left between them. The CDR3 bases are TGTGCCAGCAGTTTCGGGGCGGAGTACAATGAGCAGTTCTTC. Its protein is CASSFGAEYNEQFF.

The chain combines TRBV20-1 with TRBJ2-5; D is unresolved. The V gene's germline CDR1 is DFQATT and CDR2 SNEGSKA (reference sequence). This CDR3 is 16 amino acids long. The ends were cut back, 4 bases at V and 5 bases at J, with 23 bases in the middle. The DNA for the CDR3 is TGCAGTGCTATCCCCTATCACCCTGGGGATGGGGAGACCCAGTACTTC. Translating gives CSAIPYHPGDGETQYF.

The J gene is TRBJ1-6, the V gene TRBV12-3 or TRBV12-4, with no clear D. This CDR3 has 12 amino acids. V gave up 5 bases and J gave up 12 bases, with 11 bases separating them. CDR3 DNA: TGTGCCAGCAGTGATTCCCTGAGACCCCTCCACTTT. The encoded protein is CASSDSLRPLHF.

This clonotype was found a few times. This rearrangement joins TRBV7-9 to TRBJ1-3; D is undetermined. Germline V lookup: CDR1 SEHNR, CDR2 FQNEAQ (reference sequence). V was shortened by 4 bases and J by 0 bases, with 7 bases between the two germline ends. The CDR3 consists of 14 residues. DNA of the CDR3: TGTGCCAGCAGCTACCCGCCCTCTGGAAACACCATATATTTT. Translating gives CASSYPPSGNTIYF.

This clonotype was counted many times. The chain links TRBV4-1 to TRBJ1-4; no reliable D call. The CDR3 consists of 15 residues. Germline CDR1 reads MGHRA; CDR2 reads YSYEKL. Trimming shortened V by 0 bases and J by 10 bases, and 15 bases separated the two germline ends. As DNA, the CDR3 is TGCGCCAGCAGCCAAGAATCGGGTCGACTGGGAAAACTGTTTTTT. Translation: CASSQESGRLGKLFF.

The rearrangement links TRBV12-3 or TRBV12-4 to TRBJ2-7; tentatively, D is TRBD2 (5 bases). The CDR3 runs 14 residues. V was trimmed by 3 bases and J by 5 bases, leaving 14 bases between them. CDR3 amino acids: CASSLRGFRHEQYF. The CDR3 coding sequence is TGTGCCAGCAGTTTGCGAGGGTTTAGGCACGAGCAGTACTTC.